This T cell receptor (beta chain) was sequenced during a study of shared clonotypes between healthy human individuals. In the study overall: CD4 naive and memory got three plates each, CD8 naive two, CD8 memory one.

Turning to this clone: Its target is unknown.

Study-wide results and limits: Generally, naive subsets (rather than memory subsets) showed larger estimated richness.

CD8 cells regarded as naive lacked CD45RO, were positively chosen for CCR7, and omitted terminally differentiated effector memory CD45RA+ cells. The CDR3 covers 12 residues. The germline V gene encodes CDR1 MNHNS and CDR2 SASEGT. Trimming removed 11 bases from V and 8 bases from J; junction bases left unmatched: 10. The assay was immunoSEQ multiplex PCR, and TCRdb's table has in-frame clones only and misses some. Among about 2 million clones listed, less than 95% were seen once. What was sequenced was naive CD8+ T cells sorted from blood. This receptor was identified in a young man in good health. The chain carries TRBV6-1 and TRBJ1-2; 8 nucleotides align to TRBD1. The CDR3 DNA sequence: TGTGCCTGTAACCAGGGGGCGCAGGGCTACACCTTC. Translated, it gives CACNQGAQGYTF.